Following are 8 T cell receptor beta chains from one sample sequenced in a study of T cell responses to AZD1222 COVID-19 vaccine. Only in-frame clones appear in the TCRdb table, and some are missing; sequencing was by immunoSEQ multiplex PCR. This listing includes around 150,000 clones. Sequencing was performed on peripheral blood. Receptor source: an adult in good health.

The chain employs TRBV3-1 (or the pseudogene TRBV3-2) and TRBJ2-5; possible D gene TRBD2, 6 bases. Germline assignment: CDR1 LGHDT and CDR2 YNNKEL (reference sequence). The CDR3 runs to 15 residues. V lost 4 bases and J lost 2, with 14 bases in between. In nucleotides, the CDR3 is TGTGCCAGCAGCCCCCCGGCGGGGTGGCAAGAGACCCAGTACTTC. This codes for CASSPPAGWQETQYF.

CDR3 in amino acids: CASSPGAGTEAFF. In DNA, the CDR3 is TGTGCCAGCAGTCCGGGGGCCGGCACTGAAGCTTTCTTT. This chain joins TRBV28 and TRBJ1-1; possibly TRBD1 for D (6 bases). CDR1 MDHEN and CDR2 SYDVKM come from the germline V gene. The CDR3 consists of 13 residues. The V end lost 5 bases, the J end lost 4 bases, and 11 bases lay between the germline ends.

This chain connects TRBV5-4 to TRBJ2-5, with TRBD2 identical over 10 bases. The CDR3 runs to 16 residues. Germline V gene lookup returns CDR1 SGHNT and CDR2 YYREEE (reference sequence). J lost 5 bases, V lost 0 bases, and 7 bases had no gene match. CDR3 nucleotides: TGTGCCAGCAGCTTGGGGAGCGGGGGGGGCCTCGAGACCCAGTACTTC. Encoded protein: CASSLGSGGGLETQYF.

The rearrangement joins TRBV6-2 or TRBV6-3 to TRBJ2-4, with D perhaps matching TRBD2 (5 bases). The CDR3 runs to 16 residues. CDR1 and CDR2 (germline): MNHEY, SVGEGT. Trimming took off 0 bases at V and 7 bases at J, with 16 bases between the two ends. The CDR3: CASSYSPTKRGNIQYF. In DNA, the CDR3 is TGTGCCAGCAGTTACTCGCCTACTAAGCGAGGGAACATTCAGTACTTC.

V is TRBV2 and J is TRBJ1-2; no firm D call. Germline CDR1 reads SNHLY; CDR2 reads FYNNEI. This CDR3 contains 13 residues. The germline V and J ends were trimmed by 3 bases and 3 bases, with 8 bases remaining between them. CDR3 DNA sequence: TGTGCCAGCAGTGACGGATCCCACTATGGCTACACCTTC. The encoded protein is CASSDGSHYGYTF.

The rearrangement uses TRBV12-5 and TRBJ2-5, with a possible D match to TRBD1 (6 bases). The CDR3 totals 15 residues. V lost 1 base, J lost 5 bases, and 14 bases lay in between. Germline CDR1 LGHNT, CDR2 FRNRAP. The CDR3 region has the DNA TGTGCTAGTGGTTTGGACCTTCCCACAGGGGAGACCCAGTACTTC. Translated, it gives CASGLDLPTGETQYF.

The chain is built from TRBV19 and TRBJ1-5; D is unresolved. CDR1 is LNHDA and CDR2 is SQIVND in the germline V gene (reference sequence). The CDR3 is 15 residues long. Trimming cost V 3 bases and J 0 bases, with 9 bases left between them. CDR3 loop: CASSIFRSSNQPQHF. The CDR3 bases are TGTGCCAGTAGTATCTTTAGGAGTAGCAATCAGCCCCAGCATTTT.

V usage is TRBV10-2 and J usage is TRBJ1-1; 9 nucleotides agree with TRBD1. Unmatched junction bases numbered 17, after V lost 6 bases and J lost 0 bases. Germline loops: CDR1 WSHSY, CDR2 SAAADI. The CDR3 extends over 19 amino acids. Here the CDR3 DNA reads TGCGCCAGCAGAAGATTTTACTCCGGGACAGGGACCATGAACACTGAAGCTTTCTTT. This gives the protein CASRRFYSGTGTMNTEAFF.